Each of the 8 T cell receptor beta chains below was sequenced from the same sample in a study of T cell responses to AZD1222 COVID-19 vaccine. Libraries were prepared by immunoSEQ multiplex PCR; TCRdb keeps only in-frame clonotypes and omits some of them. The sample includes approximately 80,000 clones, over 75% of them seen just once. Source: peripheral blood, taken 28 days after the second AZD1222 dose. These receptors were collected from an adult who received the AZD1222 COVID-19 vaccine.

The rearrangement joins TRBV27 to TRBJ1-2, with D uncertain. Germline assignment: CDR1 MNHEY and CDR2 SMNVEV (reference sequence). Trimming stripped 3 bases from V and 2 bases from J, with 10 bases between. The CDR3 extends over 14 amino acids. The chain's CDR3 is CASSFRGRNYGYTF. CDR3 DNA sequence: TGTGCCAGCAGTTTCCGGGGAAGGAACTATGGCTACACCTTC.

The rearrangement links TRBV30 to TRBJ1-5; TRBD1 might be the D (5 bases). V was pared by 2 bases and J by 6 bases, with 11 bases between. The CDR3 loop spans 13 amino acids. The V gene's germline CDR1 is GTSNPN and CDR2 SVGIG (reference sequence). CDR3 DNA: TGTGCCTGGAGTCGTTCCGGGGGTCAGCCCCAGCATTTT. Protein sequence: CAWSRSGGQPQHF.

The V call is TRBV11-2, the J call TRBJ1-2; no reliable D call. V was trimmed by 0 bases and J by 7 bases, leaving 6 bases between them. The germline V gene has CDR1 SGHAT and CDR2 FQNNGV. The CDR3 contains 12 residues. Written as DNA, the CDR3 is TGTGCCAGCAGCTTAGAGGGGTCTGGCTACACCTTC. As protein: CASSLEGSGYTF.

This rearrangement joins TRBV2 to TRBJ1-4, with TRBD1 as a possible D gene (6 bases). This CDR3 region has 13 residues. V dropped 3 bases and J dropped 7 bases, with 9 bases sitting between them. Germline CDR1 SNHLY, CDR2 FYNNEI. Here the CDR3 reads CASSEDSFEKLFF. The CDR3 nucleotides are TGTGCCAGCAGTGAGGACAGTTTTGAAAAACTGTTTTTT.

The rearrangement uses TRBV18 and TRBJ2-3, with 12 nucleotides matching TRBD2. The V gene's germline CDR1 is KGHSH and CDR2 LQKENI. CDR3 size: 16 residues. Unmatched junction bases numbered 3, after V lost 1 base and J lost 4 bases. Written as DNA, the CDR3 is TGTGCCAGCTCACCACAGACTAGCGGGAGTGCAGATACGCAGTATTTT. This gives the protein CASSPQTSGSADTQYF.

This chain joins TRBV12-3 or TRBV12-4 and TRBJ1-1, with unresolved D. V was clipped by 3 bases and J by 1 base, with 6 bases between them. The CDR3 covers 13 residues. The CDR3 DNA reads TGTGCCAGCAGTTTCAGTGAGAACACTGAAGCTTTCTTT. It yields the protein CASSFSENTEAFF.

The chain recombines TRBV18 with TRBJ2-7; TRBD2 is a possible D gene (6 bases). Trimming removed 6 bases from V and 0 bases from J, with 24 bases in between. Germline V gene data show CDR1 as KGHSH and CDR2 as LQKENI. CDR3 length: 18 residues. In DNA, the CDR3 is TGTGCCAGCTCCAACCAGGCCCCTGCGGGGCCTCACTCCTACGAGCAGTACTTC. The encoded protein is CASSNQAPAGPHSYEQYF.

CDR3 protein: CASSPGLAGAGWDNEQFF. As DNA, the CDR3 is TGTGCCAGCAGCCCCGGCCTAGCGGGAGCTGGATGGGACAATGAGCAGTTCTTC. The chain has TRBV7-9 and TRBJ2-1; 10 bases map to TRBD2. CDR3 length: 18 residues. From germline, CDR1 is SEHNR and CDR2 FQNEAQ (reference sequence). J gave up 5 bases and V 5 bases, and 15 bases lay outside the gene matches. The full variable domain, completed using reference TRBV7-9 and TRBJ2-1, is DTGVSQNPRHKITKRGQNVTFRCDPISEHNRLYWYRQTLGQGPEFLTYFQNEAQLEKSRLLSDRFSAERPKGSFSTLEIQRTEQGDSAMYLCASSPGLAGAGWDNEQFFGPGTRLTVL.